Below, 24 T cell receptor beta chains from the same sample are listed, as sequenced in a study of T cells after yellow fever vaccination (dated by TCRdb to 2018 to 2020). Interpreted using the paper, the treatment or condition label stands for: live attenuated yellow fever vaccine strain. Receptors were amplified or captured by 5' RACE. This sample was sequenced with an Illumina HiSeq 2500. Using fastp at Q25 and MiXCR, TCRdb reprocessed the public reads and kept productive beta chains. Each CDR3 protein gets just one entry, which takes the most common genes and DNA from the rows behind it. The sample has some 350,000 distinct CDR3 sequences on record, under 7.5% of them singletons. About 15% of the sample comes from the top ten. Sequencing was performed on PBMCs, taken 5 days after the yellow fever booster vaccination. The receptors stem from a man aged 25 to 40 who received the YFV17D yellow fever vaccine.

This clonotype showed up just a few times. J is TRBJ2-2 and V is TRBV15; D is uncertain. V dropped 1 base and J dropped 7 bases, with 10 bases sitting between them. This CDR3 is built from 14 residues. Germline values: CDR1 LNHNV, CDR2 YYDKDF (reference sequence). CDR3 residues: CATSRASAGGELFF. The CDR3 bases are TGTGCCACCAGCAGAGCGAGCGCAGGCGGGGAGCTGTTTTTT.

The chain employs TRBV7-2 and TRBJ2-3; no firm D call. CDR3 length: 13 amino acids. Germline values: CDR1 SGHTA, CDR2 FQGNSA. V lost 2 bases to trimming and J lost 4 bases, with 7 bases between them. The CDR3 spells CASSLQRADTQYF. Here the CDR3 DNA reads TGTGCCAGCAGCTTACAACGGGCAGATACGCAGTATTTT.

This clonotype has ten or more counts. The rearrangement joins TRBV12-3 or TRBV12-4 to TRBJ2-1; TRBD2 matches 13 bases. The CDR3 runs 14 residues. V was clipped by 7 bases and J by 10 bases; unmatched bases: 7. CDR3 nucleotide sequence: TGTGCCAGCATCGGACTAGCGGGAGTCGGAGAGCAGTTCTTC. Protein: CASIGLAGVGEQFF.

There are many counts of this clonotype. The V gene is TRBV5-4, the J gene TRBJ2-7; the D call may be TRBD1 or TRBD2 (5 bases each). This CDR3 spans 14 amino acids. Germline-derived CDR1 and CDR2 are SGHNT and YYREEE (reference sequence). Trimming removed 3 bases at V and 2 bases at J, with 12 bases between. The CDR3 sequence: CASSSGTVPYEQYF. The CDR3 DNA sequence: TGTGCCAGCAGCTCCGGGACGGTGCCCTACGAGCAGTACTTC.

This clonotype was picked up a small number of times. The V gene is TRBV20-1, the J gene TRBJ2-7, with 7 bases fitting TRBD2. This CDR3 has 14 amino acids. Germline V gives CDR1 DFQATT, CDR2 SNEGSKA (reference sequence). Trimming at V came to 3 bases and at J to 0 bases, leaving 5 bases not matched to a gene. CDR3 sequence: CSARSGASSYEQYF. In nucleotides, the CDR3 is TGCAGTGCTAGGAGCGGGGCGAGCTCCTACGAGCAGTACTTC.

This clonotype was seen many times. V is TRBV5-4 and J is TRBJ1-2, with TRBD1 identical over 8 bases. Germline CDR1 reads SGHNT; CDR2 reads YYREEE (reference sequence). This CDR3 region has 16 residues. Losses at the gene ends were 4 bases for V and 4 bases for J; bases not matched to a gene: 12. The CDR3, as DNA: TGTGCCAGCAGCGAGAAGACAGGGGAAGCCGTCTATGGCTACACCTTC. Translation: CASSEKTGEAVYGYTF.

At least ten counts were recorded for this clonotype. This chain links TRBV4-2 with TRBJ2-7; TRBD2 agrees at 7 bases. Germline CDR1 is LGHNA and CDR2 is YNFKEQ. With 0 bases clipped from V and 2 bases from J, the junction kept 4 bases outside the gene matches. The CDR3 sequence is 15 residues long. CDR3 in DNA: TGTGCCAGCAGCCAAGACTTTGCGGGAGCCTACGAGCAGTACTTC. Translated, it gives CASSQDFAGAYEQYF.

CDR3 coding DNA: TGTGCCAGCAGTAGTGACAGGCCTCTGGGGGATCAGCCCCAGCATTTT. The encoded protein is CASSSDRPLGDQPQHF. The chain uses TRBV27 and TRBJ1-5; perhaps TRBD1 as D (6 bases). The length of the CDR3 is 16 residues. Germline values: CDR1 MNHEY, CDR2 SMNVEV (reference sequence). Trimming took 5 bases from V and 5 from J, leaving 19 bases between them.

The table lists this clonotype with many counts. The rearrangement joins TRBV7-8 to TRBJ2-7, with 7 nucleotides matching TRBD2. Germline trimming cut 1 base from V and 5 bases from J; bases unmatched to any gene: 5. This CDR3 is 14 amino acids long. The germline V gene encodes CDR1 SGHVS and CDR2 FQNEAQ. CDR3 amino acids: CASSLGGSTNEQYF. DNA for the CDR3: TGTGCCAGCAGCTTAGGCGGGAGTACGAACGAGCAGTACTTC.

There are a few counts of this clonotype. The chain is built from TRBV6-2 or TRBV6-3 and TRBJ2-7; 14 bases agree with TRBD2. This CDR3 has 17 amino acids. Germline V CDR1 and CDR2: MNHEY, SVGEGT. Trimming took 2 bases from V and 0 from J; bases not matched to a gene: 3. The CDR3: CASSYQGLAGASYEQYF. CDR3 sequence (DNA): TGTGCCAGCAGTTACCAGGGACTAGCGGGAGCCTCCTACGAGCAGTACTTC.

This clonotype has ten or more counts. The CDR3 nucleotides read TGCAGTGCTAGAGTGGAAGACGGTGAGCAGTTCTTC. Encoded protein: CSARVEDGEQFF. V gene TRBV20-1 combines with J gene TRBJ2-1; no firm D call. The CDR3 is made up of 12 amino acids. V was cut by 1 base and J by 9 bases, with 10 bases left in between. Germline CDR1 DFQATT, CDR2 SNEGSKA (reference sequence).

The CDR3 nucleotides read TGTGCCAGCAGTTATAGCGGGAGGGTGATTCGGGAGACCCAGTACTTC. Translation gives CASSYSGRVIRETQYF. The chain recombines TRBV28 with TRBJ2-5, with 11 bases aligning to TRBD2. Germline V gene data show CDR1 as MDHEN and CDR2 as SYDVKM. The CDR3 loop spans 16 amino acids. The J segment lost 5 bases and the V segment lost 4 bases, leaving 9 bases of the junction unmatched.

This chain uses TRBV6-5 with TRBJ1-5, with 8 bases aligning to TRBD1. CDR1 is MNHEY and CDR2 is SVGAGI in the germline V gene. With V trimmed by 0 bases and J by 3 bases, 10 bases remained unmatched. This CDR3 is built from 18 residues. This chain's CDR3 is CASSYSAGGAALNQPQHF. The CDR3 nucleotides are TGTGCCAGCAGTTACTCCGCAGGGGGCGCAGCCCTCAATCAGCCCCAGCATTTT.

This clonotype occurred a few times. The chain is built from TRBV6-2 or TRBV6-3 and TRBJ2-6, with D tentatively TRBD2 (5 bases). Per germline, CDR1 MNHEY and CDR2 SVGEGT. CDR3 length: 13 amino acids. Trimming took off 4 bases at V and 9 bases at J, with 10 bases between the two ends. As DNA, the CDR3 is TGTGCCAGCAGTTTCGGGAACTTCAACGTCCTGACTTTC. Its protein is CASSFGNFNVLTF.

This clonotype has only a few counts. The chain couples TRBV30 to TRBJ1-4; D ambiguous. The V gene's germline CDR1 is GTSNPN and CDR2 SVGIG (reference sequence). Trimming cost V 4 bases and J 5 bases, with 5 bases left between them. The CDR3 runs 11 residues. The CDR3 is CAWNVNEKLFF. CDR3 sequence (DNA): TGTGCCTGGAACGTAAATGAAAAACTGTTTTTT.

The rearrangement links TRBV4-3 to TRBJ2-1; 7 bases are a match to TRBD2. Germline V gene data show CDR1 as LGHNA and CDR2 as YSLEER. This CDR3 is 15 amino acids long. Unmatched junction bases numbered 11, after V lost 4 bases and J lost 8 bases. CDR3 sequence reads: CASSLRQGGPYEQFF. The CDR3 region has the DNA TGCGCCAGCAGCCTTCGGCAGGGAGGGCCGTATGAGCAGTTCTTC.

The CDR3 region is CASSKAGSSYEQYF. As DNA, the CDR3 is TGTGCCAGCAGTAAGGCGGGCAGCTCCTACGAGCAGTACTTC. This chain joins TRBV28 and TRBJ2-7; D might be TRBD2 (5 bases). Germline V CDR1 and CDR2: MDHEN, SYDVKM. This CDR3 is 14 amino acids long. V shed 5 bases and J shed 0 bases, with 11 bases lying between them. Full variable domain (rest looked up from reference TRBV28 and TRBJ2-7): DVKVTQSSRYLVKRTGEKVFLECVQDMDHENMFWYRQDPGLGLRLIYFSYDVKMKEKGDIPEGYSVSREKKERFSLILESASTNQTSMYLCASSKAGSSYEQYFGPGTRLTVT.

For the CDR3, the DNA is TGTGCCAGTAGAGAGTCGACAGGACTGCTTGGCTACACCTTC. It yields the protein CASRESTGLLGYTF. The chain links TRBV19 to TRBJ1-2; perhaps TRBD1 as D (6 bases). The V end lost 6 bases, the J end lost 7 bases, and 18 bases lay between the germline ends. Germline lookup yields CDR1 LNHDA and CDR2 SQIVND (reference sequence). The CDR3 extends over 14 amino acids.

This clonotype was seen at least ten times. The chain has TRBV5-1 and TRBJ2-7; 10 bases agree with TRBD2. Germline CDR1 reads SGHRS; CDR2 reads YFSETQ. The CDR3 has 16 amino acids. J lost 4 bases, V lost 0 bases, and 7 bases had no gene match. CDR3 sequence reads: CASSLGGSGRQYEQYF. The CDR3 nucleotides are TGCGCCAGCAGCTTGGGCGGTAGCGGGAGGCAATACGAGCAGTACTTC.

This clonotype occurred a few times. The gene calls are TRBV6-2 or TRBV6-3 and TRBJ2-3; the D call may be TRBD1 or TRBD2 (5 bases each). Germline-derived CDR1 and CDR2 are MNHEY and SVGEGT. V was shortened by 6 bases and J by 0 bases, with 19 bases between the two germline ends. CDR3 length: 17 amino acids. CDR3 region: CASSPPSGPPSTDTQYF. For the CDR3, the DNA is TGTGCCAGCAGCCCCCCTTCGGGGCCACCTAGCACAGATACGCAGTATTTT.

CDR3 sequence reads: CASRRTGVTYNEQFF. The CDR3 bases are TGTGCCAGCAGGAGAACAGGGGTAACCTACAATGAGCAGTTCTTC. The chain uses TRBV5-5 and TRBJ2-1; 7 nucleotides align to TRBD1. The CDR3 spans 15 residues. V shed 5 bases, J shed 2 bases, and the junction held 7 bases outside the gene matches. Germline V lookup: CDR1 SGHKS, CDR2 YYEKEE (reference sequence).

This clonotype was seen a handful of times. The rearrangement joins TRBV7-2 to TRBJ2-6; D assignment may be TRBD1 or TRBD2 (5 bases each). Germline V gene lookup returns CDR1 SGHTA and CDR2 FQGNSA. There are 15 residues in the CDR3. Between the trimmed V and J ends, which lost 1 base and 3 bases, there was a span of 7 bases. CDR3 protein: CASSLGGFGANVLTF. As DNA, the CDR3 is TGTGCCAGCAGCTTAGGGGGGTTTGGGGCCAACGTCCTGACTTTC.

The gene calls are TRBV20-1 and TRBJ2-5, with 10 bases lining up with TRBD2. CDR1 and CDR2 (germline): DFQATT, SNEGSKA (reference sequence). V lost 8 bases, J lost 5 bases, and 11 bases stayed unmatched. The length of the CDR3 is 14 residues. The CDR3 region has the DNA TGCAGTACGACTAGCGGGCTAATCGTGGAGACCCAGTACTTC. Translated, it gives CSTTSGLIVETQYF.

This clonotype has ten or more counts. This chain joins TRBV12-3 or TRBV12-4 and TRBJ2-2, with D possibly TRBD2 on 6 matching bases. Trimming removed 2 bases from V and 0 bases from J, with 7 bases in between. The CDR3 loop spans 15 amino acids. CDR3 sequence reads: CASSLRLANTGELFF. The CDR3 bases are TGTGCCAGCAGTTTACGACTAGCGAACACCGGGGAGCTGTTTTTT.